Listed below are T cell receptor beta chains from one sample, sequenced in a study of cytomegalovirus exposure and HLA in healthy donors. Some clones are missing from TCRdb's copy, which holds only in-frame ones; the method was immunoSEQ multiplex PCR. The table lists about 220,000 clones, around four fifths of them singletons. Sequencing was done on a sample of PBMCs. The source of these receptors is a boy aged 2 to 10 in good health and CMV-seronegative. Both conserved end residues are part of each CDR3. D genes are given only for firm matches. Not every row has a clone size; where given, it reads once, few, many or a size class.

CDR3 DNA: TGCGCCAGCACCTTGGTGGGCCAGTCCTACGAGCAGTACTTC
CDR3 protein: CASTLVGQSYEQYF
clone size: -
J gene: TRBJ2-7
V gene: TRBV5-1
D gene: -

CDR3 DNA: TGCGCCAGCAGCTTGGCCGCAGGGTCCGGCCGCGAGCAGTACTTC
CDR3 protein: CASSLAAGSGREQYF
clone size: -
J gene: TRBJ2-7
V gene: TRBV5-1
D gene: -

CDR3 DNA: TGTGCCAGCAGTTCCCAGAGGGGAGGGAATTCACCCCTCCACTTT
CDR3 protein: CASSSQRGGNSPLHF
clone size: -
J gene: TRBJ1-6
V gene: TRBV27
D gene: -

CDR3 DNA: TGTGCCAGCAGCTCCCGGACAGGGGACATGTTTACGGACACTGAAGCTTTCTTT
CDR3 protein: CASSSRTGDMFTDTEAFF
clone size: -
J gene: TRBJ1-1
V gene: TRBV5-8
D gene: TRBD1

CDR3 DNA: TGTGCCAGCAGTTCCCAGCGGACTCTGAACACTGAAGCTTTCTTT
CDR3 protein: CASSSQRTLNTEAFF
clone size: -
J gene: TRBJ1-1
V gene: TRBV13
D gene: -

CDR3 DNA: TGTGCCAGCAGTTACACTGAAACTGCTACCTACGAGCAGTACTTC
CDR3 protein: CASSYTETATYEQYF
clone size: -
J gene: TRBJ2-7
V gene: TRBV6-6
D gene: -

CDR3 DNA: TGTGCCATCAGTCTTGGAACGACAGCAGCGGGCTACACCTTC
CDR3 protein: CAISLGTTAAGYTF
clone size: -
J gene: TRBJ1-2
V gene: TRBV10-3
D gene: -

CDR3 DNA: TGTGCCTGGAGTGATAGCCCAATATCGAACACTGAAGCTTTCTTT
CDR3 protein: CAWSDSPISNTEAFF
clone size: -
J gene: TRBJ1-1
V gene: TRBV30
D gene: -

CDR3 DNA: TGCGCCAGCAGCCAAGATGACGGGGGGGCTGGAAACACCATATATTTT
CDR3 protein: CASSQDDGGAGNTIYF
clone size: -
J gene: TRBJ1-3
V gene: TRBV4-1
D gene: -

CDR3 DNA: TGTGCCACCACAAGGAGGGGTGATTCACCCCTCCACTTT
CDR3 protein: CATTRRGDSPLHF
clone size: -
J gene: TRBJ1-6
V gene: TRBV27
D gene: -

CDR3 DNA: TGTGCCAGTAGTCAGGGGAGCTCTGGAAACACCATATATTTT
CDR3 protein: CASSQGSSGNTIYF
clone size: -
J gene: TRBJ1-3
V gene: TRBV19
D gene: -

CDR3 DNA: TGTGCCAGCAGTTCCAGGGGAATGGCTCTCACTGAAGCTTTCTTT
CDR3 protein: CASSSRGMALTEAFF
clone size: few
J gene: TRBJ1-1
V gene: TRBV6-1
D gene: -

CDR3 DNA: TGTGCCAGCACTAGTAGCGGGGCGGCTGTGGGCTACGAGCAGTACTTC
CDR3 protein: CASTSSGAAVGYEQYF
clone size: -
J gene: TRBJ2-7
V gene: TRBV2
D gene: TRBD2

CDR3 DNA: TGTGCCAGCAGCTTATTTGCAGAGGGGAACACTGAAGCTTTCTTT
CDR3 protein: CASSLFAEGNTEAFF
clone size: few
J gene: TRBJ1-1
V gene: TRBV7-6
D gene: -

CDR3 DNA: TGTGCCAGCAGTGACCGGAGGTACGAGCAGTACTTC
CDR3 protein: CASSDRRYEQYF
clone size: -
J gene: TRBJ2-7
V gene: TRBV25-1
D gene: -

CDR3 DNA: TGTGCCAGCAGGGCAGTACGCAATCAGCCCCAGCATTTT
CDR3 protein: CASRAVRNQPQHF
clone size: few
J gene: TRBJ1-5
V gene: TRBV25-1
D gene: -

CDR3 DNA: TGTGCCAGTAGTATCAACAGGGACAATGAGCAGTTCTTC
CDR3 protein: CASSINRDNEQFF
clone size: -
J gene: TRBJ2-1
V gene: TRBV19
D gene: -

CDR3 DNA: TGTGCCATCAGTGAGCCATTCAGCGGGGGGGACAATGAGCAGTTCTTC
CDR3 protein: CAISEPFSGGDNEQFF
clone size: -
J gene: TRBJ2-1
V gene: TRBV10-3
D gene: TRBD2

CDR3 DNA: TGTGCCAGCAGTTACCAGGGAGGGAACTATGGCTACACCTTC
CDR3 protein: CASSYQGGNYGYTF
clone size: -
J gene: TRBJ1-2
V gene: TRBV27
D gene: -

CDR3 DNA: TGTGCCAGCAGTTCCAGCCGCTCTAGCGGCCGCTACGAGCAGTACTTC
CDR3 protein: CASSSSRSSGRYEQYF
clone size: -
J gene: TRBJ2-7
V gene: TRBV27
D gene: TRBD2

CDR3 DNA: TGTGCCAGCAGTATCGGGATGGGCAATGAGCAGTTCTTC
CDR3 protein: CASSIGMGNEQFF
clone size: few
J gene: TRBJ2-1
V gene: TRBV27
D gene: -

CDR3 DNA: TGTGCCAGCAGACAGTTTGGGGCTGGGGGCAGCATCACCGGGGAGCTGTTTTTT
CDR3 protein: CASRQFGAGGSITGELFF
clone size: -
J gene: TRBJ2-2
V gene: TRBV27
D gene: -

CDR3 DNA: TGTGCCAGCAGCGCGAAACAGGGCGGGCAGTACTTC
CDR3 protein: CASSAKQGGQYF
clone size: -
J gene: TRBJ2-7
V gene: TRBV6-1
D gene: -

CDR3 DNA: TGTGCAAGTCGCTCGACAGGATACAATGAGCAGTTCTTC
CDR3 protein: CASRSTGYNEQFF
clone size: once
J gene: TRBJ2-1
V gene: TRBV12-2
D gene: -

CDR3 DNA: TGTGCCAGCAGCCCCCCAGGCACTGAAGCTTTCTTT
CDR3 protein: CASSPPGTEAFF
clone size: -
J gene: TRBJ1-1
V gene: TRBV7-3
D gene: -

CDR3 DNA: TGTGCCACCAGCAGAGTTAACAGCCAAGAGACCCAGTACTTC
CDR3 protein: CATSRVNSQETQYF
clone size: -
J gene: TRBJ2-5
V gene: TRBV15
D gene: -

CDR3 DNA: TGTGCCAGCAGCTTAGCCCCTAGCGGGCAAACCTACGAGCAGTACTTC
CDR3 protein: CASSLAPSGQTYEQYF
clone size: -
J gene: TRBJ2-7
V gene: TRBV7-9
D gene: TRBD2